This T cell receptor beta chain was captured by sequencing in a study of response to subunit inactivated influenza vaccine. Study results and limitations: Authors suggested each seasonal flu vaccination may recruit only limited numbers of new T cells.

As to this clonotype: Its antigen is unknown.

V lost 6 bases and J 4 bases, leaving 8 bases between the germline ends. Germline V CDR1 and CDR2: DFQATT, SNEGSKA (reference sequence). The CDR3 consists of 11 residues. One entry per CDR3 protein results from TCRdb running MiXCR on the RT-PCR reads. The sample carries about 520,000 distinct CDR3 sequences, under 8.5% recorded once. The chain has TRBV20-1 and TRBJ2-3, with unresolved D. This specimen was PBMCs from blood, taken approximately 25 months after vaccination. The TCR sequence derives from a man between 50 and 69 years old who received an inactivated influenza vaccine. DNA of the CDR3: TGCAGTGCGTCGAAATCAGATACGCAGTATTTT. It encodes CSASKSDTQYF.